These 7 T cell receptor beta chains were all obtained from the same sample, sequenced in a study of Ad26.COV2.S vaccination and SARS-CoV-2 variants. As to treatment: over 15 received Ad26.COV2.S at low or high dose, single or two shots; roughly five received placebo; per-sample allocation not given. Sampling happened 63 days after the first vaccine or placebo injection. Some clones are missing from TCRdb's copy, which holds only in-frame ones; the method was immunoSEQ multiplex PCR. Among about 680,000 clones listed, roughly 90% were seen once. The sample consisted of peripheral blood, taken in a trial of Ad26.COV2.S vaccine versus placebo. The receptors originated from a person between 18 and 59 years old who received the Ad26.COV2.S COVID-19 vaccine or a placebo.

The chain has TRBV4-2 and TRBJ1-4; D remains unclear. There are 13 residues in the CDR3. Looked up from germline, CDR1 is LGHNA and CDR2 is YNFKEQ. The V end lost 0 bases, the J end lost 8 bases, and 7 bases lay between the germline ends. The CDR3 nucleotides are TGTGCCAGCAGCCAAGATCACCGGGAAAAACTGTTTTTT. Translation gives CASSQDHREKLFF.

The chain uses TRBV10-1 and TRBJ1-1; D ambiguous. Germline V gene lookup returns CDR1 WNHNN and CDR2 SYGVQD (reference sequence). This CDR3 is 14 amino acids long. Trimming took 3 bases from V and 1 from J, leaving 9 bases between them. CDR3 amino acids: CASSDRGWNTEAFF. The CDR3 DNA follows: TGCGCCAGCAGTGATCGGGGTTGGAACACTGAAGCTTTCTTT.

This rearrangement joins TRBV5-4 to TRBJ2-5, with TRBD2 matching over 8 bases. Trimming took 0 bases from V and 5 from J; bases not matched to a gene: 9. Germline V gene lookup returns CDR1 SGHNT and CDR2 YYREEE (reference sequence). This CDR3 contains 16 residues. CDR3 nucleotides: TGTGCCAGCAGCTTGGCCACTAGCGGCTGGGGGGAGACCCAGTACTTC. This encodes CASSLATSGWGETQYF. The full variable domain, in which reference TRBV5-4 and TRBJ2-5 provide the parts outside the CDR3, is ETGVTQSPTHLIKTRGQQVTLRCSSQSGHNTVSWYQQALGQGPQFIFQYYREEENGRGNFPPRFSGLQFPNYSSELNVNALELDDSALYLCASSLATSGWGETQYFGPGTRLLVL.

The chain joins TRBV9 to TRBJ2-2, with 7 bases identical to TRBD1. The ends lost 4 bases at V and 5 bases at J; junction bases unmatched: 11. CDR3 length: 16 residues. Germline values: CDR1 SGDLS, CDR2 YYNGEE. CDR3 protein: CASSPGVTGPTGELFF. The CDR3 DNA is TGTGCCAGCAGCCCCGGGGTGACAGGGCCGACCGGGGAGCTGTTTTTT.

This clone was detected once. The chain combines TRBV15 with TRBJ1-5; D is uncertain. V was cut by 3 bases and J by 0 bases, with 12 bases left in between. The CDR3 has 16 residues. The germline V gene encodes CDR1 LNHNV and CDR2 YYDKDF (reference sequence). CDR3 coding DNA: TGTGCCACCAGCAGGGGTACAAGGTATAGCAATCAGCCCCAGCATTTT. It codes for CATSRGTRYSNQPQHF. Looking up the rest from reference TRBV15 and TRBJ1-5 gives the full variable domain: DAMVIQNPRYQVTQFGKPVTLSCSQTLNHNVMYWYQQKSSQAPKLLFHYYDKDFNNEADTPDNFQSRRPNTSFCFLDIRSPGLGDTAMYLCATSRGTRYSNQPQHFGDGTRLSIL.

This clone was observed a few times. V gene TRBV7-8 combines with J gene TRBJ2-7, with 7 bases identical to TRBD1. Unmatched junction bases numbered 12, after V lost 5 bases and J lost 5 bases. The CDR3 has 15 amino acids. Germline lookup yields CDR1 SGHVS and CDR2 FQNEAQ. The DNA for the CDR3 is TGTGCCAGCAGCCCGGGACAGTGGAAAGGAAACGAGCAGTACTTC. Translation: CASSPGQWKGNEQYF.

The V and J genes are TRBV6-6 and TRBJ1-2, with a weak D call TRBD1 (5 bases). The V and J ends lost 0 bases and 4 bases respectively, with 12 bases between them. The CDR3 extends over 15 amino acids. Germline V gene data show CDR1 as MNHNY and CDR2 as SVGAGI (reference sequence). CDR3 sequence reads: CASSYSGDQGYGYTF. The DNA of the CDR3 is TGTGCCAGCAGTTACTCCGGGGATCAGGGCTATGGCTACACCTTC.